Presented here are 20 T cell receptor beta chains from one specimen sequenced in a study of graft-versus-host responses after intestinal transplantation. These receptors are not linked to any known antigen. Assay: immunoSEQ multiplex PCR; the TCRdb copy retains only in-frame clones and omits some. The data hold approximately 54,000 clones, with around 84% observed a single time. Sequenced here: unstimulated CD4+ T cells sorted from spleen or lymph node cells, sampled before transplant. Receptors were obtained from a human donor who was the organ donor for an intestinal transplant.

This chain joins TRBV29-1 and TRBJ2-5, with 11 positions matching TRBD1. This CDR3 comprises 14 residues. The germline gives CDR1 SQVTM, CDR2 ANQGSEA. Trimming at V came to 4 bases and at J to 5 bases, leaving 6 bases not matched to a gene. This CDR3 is CSVVGTGGGETQYF. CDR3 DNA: TGCAGCGTTGTAGGGACAGGGGGAGGCGAGACCCAGTACTTC.

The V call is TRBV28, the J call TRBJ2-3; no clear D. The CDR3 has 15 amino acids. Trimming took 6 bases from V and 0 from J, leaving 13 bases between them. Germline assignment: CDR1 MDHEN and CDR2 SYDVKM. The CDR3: CASRPTLPSTDTQYF. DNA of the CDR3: TGTGCCAGCAGACCTACCCTACCTAGCACAGATACGCAGTATTTT.

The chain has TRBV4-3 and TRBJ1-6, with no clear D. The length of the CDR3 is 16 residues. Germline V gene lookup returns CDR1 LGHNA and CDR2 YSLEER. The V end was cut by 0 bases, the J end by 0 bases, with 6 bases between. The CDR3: CASSQELRSYNSPLHF. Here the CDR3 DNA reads TGCGCCAGCAGCCAAGAACTTCGCTCCTATAATTCACCCCTCCACTTT.

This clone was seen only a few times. CDR3 residues: CAWRRGDETQYF. The CDR3 nucleotides are TGTGCCTGGAGAAGAGGAGATGAGACCCAGTACTTC. This sequence joins TRBV30 and TRBJ2-5, with D hard to call. The CDR3 is 12 amino acids. The V end was cut by 3 bases, the J end by 5 bases, with 10 bases between. The germline CDR1 and CDR2 sequences are GTSNPN and SVGIG (reference sequence). Based on the CDR3 plus reference TRBV30 and TRBJ2-5, the full variable domain is SQTIHQWPATLVQPVGSPLSLECTVEGTSNPNLYWYRQAAGRGLQLLFYSVGIGQISSEVPQNLSASRPQDRQFILSSKKLLLSDSGFYLCAWRRGDETQYFGPGTRLLVL.

The CDR3: CASSQGATSGTYNEQFF. The CDR3 DNA reads TGTGCCAGCAGCCAAGGGGCGACTAGCGGGACCTACAATGAGCAGTTCTTC. The chain recombines TRBV4-2 with TRBJ2-1, with TRBD2 matching over 11 bases. CDR3 length: 17 amino acids. V was clipped by 1 base and J by 2 bases; unmatched bases: 4. CDR1 is LGHNA, CDR2 YNFKEQ, per germline.

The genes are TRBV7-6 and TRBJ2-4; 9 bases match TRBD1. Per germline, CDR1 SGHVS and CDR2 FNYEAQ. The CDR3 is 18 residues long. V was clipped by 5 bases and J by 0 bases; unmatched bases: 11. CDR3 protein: CASSLDRGGLLAKNIQYF. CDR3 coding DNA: TGTGCCAGCAGCCTAGACAGGGGGGGGTTACTAGCCAAAAACATTCAGTACTTC.

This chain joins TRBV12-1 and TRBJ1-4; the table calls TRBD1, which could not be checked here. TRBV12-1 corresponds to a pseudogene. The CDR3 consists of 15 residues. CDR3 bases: TGTGCCGGCCCGACAGGGCCAAGTAAGGATGAAAAACTGTTTTTT. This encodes CAGPTGPSKDEKLFF.

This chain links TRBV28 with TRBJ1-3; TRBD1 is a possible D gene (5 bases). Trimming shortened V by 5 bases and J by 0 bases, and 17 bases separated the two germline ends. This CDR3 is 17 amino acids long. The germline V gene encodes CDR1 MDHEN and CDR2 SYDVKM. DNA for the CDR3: TGTGCCAGCAGTCTTTGGGTGGGGCCTAGCTCTGGAAACACCATATATTTT. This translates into CASSLWVGPSSGNTIYF.

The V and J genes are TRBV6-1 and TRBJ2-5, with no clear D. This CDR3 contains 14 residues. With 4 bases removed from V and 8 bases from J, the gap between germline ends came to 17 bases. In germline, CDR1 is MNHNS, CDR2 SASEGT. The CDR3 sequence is CASSVYEVQATQYF. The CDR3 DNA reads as TGTGCCAGCAGTGTATACGAGGTCCAAGCCACCCAGTACTTC.

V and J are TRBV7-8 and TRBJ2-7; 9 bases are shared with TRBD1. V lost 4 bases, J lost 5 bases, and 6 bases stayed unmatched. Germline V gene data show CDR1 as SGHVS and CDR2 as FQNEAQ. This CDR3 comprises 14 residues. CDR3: CASSSSDRGHEQYF. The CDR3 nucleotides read TGTGCCAGCAGCTCCTCGGACAGGGGACACGAGCAGTACTTC.

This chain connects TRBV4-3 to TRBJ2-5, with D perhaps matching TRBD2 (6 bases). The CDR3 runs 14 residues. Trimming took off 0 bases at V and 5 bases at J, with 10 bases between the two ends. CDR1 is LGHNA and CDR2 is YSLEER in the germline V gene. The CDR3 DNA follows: TGCGCCAGCAGCCAAGATCCGCTAGCGGAGACCCAGTACTTC. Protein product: CASSQDPLAETQYF.

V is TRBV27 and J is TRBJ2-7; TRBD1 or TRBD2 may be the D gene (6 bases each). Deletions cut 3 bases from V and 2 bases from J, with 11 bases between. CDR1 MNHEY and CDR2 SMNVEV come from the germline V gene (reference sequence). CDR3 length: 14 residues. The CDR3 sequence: CASSFQGRPYEQYF. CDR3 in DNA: TGTGCCAGCAGTTTTCAGGGGAGGCCCTACGAGCAGTACTTC.

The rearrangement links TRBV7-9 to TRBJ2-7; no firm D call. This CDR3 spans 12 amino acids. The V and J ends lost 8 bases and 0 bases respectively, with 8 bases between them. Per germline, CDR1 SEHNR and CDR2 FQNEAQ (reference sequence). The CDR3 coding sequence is TGTGCCAGCTGTCTAAACTCCTACGAGCAGTACTTC. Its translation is CASCLNSYEQYF.

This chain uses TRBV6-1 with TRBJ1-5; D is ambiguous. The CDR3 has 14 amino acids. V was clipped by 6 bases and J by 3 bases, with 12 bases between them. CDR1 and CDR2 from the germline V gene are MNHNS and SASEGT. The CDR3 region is CASRGTLINQPQHF. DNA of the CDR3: TGTGCCAGCAGGGGTACCCTCATCAATCAGCCCCAGCATTTT.

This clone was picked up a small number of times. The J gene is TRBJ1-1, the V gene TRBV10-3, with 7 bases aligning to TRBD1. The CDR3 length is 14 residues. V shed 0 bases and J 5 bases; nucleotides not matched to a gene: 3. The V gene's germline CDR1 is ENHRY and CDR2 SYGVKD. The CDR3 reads CAISESSGGTEAFF. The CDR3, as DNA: TGTGCCATCAGTGAGTCCTCAGGGGGTACTGAAGCTTTCTTT.

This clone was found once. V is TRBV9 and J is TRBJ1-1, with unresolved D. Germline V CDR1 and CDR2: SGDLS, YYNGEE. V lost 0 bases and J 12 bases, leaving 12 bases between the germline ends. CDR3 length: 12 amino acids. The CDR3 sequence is CASSVGIGFPFF. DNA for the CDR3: TGTGCCAGCAGCGTAGGGATAGGGTTCCCTTTCTTT.

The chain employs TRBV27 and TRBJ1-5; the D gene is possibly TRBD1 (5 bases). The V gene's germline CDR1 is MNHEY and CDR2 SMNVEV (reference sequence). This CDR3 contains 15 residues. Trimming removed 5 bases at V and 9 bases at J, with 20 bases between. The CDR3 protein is CASSQQLGLGGPQHF. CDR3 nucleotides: TGTGCCAGCAGTCAGCAGCTAGGGCTGGGGGGGCCCCAGCATTTT.

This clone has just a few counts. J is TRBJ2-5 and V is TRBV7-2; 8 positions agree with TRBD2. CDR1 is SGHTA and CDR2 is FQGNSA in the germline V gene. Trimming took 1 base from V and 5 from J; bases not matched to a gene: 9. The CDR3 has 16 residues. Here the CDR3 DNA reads TGTGCCAGCAGCTTAGAAGTAGCGGGGCTCCTGGAGACCCAGTACTTC. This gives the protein CASSLEVAGLLETQYF.

Written as DNA, the CDR3 is TGTGCCAGCAGCTTAGCAGCCCCGTCCTACGAGCAGTACTTC. This codes for CASSLAAPSYEQYF. The chain couples TRBV7-2 to TRBJ2-5; D gene ambiguous. Matching the DNA end better, TRBJ2-7 makes the J call doubtful. The germline CDR1 and CDR2 sequences are SGHTA and FQGNSA. The CDR3 covers 14 residues.

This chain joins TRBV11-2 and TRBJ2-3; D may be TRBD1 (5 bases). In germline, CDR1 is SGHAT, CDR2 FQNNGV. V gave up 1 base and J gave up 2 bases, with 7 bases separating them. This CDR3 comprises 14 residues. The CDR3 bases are TGTGCCAGCAGCTTAGCCAGGGCCACAGATACGCAGTATTTT. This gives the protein CASSLARATDTQYF.